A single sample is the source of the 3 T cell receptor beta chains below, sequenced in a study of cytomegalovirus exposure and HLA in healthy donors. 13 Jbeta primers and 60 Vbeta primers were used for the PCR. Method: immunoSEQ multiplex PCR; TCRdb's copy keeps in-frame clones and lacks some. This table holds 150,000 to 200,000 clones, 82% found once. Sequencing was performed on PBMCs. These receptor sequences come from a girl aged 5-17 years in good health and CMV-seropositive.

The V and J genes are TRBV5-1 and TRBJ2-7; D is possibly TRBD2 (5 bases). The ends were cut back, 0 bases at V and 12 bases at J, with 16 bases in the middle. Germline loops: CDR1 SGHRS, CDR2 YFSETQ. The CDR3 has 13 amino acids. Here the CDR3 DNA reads TGCGCCAGCAGCTTGGGCACGGGTGGGAGCTGGTACTTC. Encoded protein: CASSLGTGGSWYF.

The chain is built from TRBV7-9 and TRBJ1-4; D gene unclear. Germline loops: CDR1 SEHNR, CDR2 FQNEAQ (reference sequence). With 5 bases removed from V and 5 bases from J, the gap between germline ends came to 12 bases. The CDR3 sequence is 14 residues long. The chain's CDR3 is CASSGWAPNEKLFF. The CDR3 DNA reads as TGTGCCAGCAGCGGCTGGGCCCCAAATGAAAAACTGTTTTTT.

The CDR3 region has the DNA TGCAGCGTGGGTAGGGGGCTGGACACTGAAGCTTTCTTT. This codes for CSVGRGLDTEAFF. The V call is TRBV29-1, the J call TRBJ1-1; 7 bases map to TRBD1. Germline loops: CDR1 SQVTM, CDR2 ANQGSEA. Losses at the gene ends were 6 bases for V and 3 bases for J; bases not matched to a gene: 7. The CDR3 has 13 amino acids.